This T cell receptor beta chain was profiled in a study of technical replicates of blood from a handful of donors. Per the germline V gene, CDR1 is LGHNA and CDR2 is YSLEER. This CDR3 is 17 amino acids long. After removal of 3 bases from V and 5 bases from J, the junction contained 7 bases not matched to a gene. The method was immunoSEQ multiplex PCR; TCRdb's version includes in-frame clones alone and lacks a portion of them. The sample shows almost 65,000 clones, 86% of them seen only once. The TCR sequence derives from a human donor in good health. Some clones in this sample may be carry-over from other donors' samples. This chain connects TRBV4-3 to TRBJ2-5; TRBD2 aligns across 15 bases. Sequencing was carried out using PBMCs. In DNA form, the CDR3 reads TGCGCCAGCAGCCAGGGACTAGCGGGAGGCCCAGGGGAGACCCAGTACTTC. Translation: CASSQGLAGGPGETQYF.